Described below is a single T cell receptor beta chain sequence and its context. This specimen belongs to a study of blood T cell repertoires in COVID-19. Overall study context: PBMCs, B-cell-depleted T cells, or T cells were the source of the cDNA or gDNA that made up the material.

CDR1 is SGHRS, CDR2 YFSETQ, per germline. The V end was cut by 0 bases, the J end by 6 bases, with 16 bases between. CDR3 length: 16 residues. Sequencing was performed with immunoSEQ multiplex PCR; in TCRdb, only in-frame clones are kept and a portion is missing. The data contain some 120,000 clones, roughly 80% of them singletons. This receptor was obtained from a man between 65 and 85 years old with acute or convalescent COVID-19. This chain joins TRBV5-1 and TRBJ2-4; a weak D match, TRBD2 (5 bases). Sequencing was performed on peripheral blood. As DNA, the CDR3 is TGCGCCAGCAGCTTGGAGGTTCCGAGGGCTGGAAACATTCAGTACTTC. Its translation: CASSLEVPRAGNIQYF.